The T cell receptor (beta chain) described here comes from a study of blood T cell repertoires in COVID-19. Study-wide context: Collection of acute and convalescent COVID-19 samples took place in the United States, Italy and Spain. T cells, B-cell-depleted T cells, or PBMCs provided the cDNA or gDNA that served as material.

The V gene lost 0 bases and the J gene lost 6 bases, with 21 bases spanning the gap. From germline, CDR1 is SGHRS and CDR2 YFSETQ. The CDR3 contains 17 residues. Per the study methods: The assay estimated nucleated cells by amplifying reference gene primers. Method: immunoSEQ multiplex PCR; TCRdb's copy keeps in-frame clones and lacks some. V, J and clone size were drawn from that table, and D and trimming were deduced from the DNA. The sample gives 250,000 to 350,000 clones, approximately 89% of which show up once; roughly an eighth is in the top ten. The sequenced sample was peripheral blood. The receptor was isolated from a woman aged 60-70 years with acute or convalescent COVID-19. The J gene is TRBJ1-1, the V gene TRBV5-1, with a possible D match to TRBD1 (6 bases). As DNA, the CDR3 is TGCGCCAGCAGCTTGGGCTCAACAGGGTGGGGAAGTGCTGAAGCTTTCTTT. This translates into CASSLGSTGWGSAEAFF.